Listed below are T cell receptor beta chains from one sample, sequenced in a study of blood T cell repertoires in COVID-19. TCRdb's copy holds only in-frame clones and misses some; the assay was immunoSEQ multiplex PCR. The sample contains 230,000 or so clones, around 84% of which appear only once. The source material was peripheral blood. All receptors derive from a man between 35 and 55 years old who had recovered from COVID-19. Both conserved end residues are part of each CDR3. D genes are given only for firm matches. Clone size, where shown, is once, few, many, or a class for clones that have expanded.

size: .; D: TRBD2; length: 15; V: TRBV9; J: TRBJ2-7; CDR3: CASSVELAGPYEQYF; DNA: TGTGCCAGCAGCGTAGAACTAGCGGGGCCCTACGAGCAGTACTTC
size: .; D: .; length: 12; V: TRBV5-1; J: TRBJ2-3; CDR3: CASSLALDTQYF; DNA: TGCGCCAGCAGCTTGGCCCTGGATACGCAGTATTTT
size: few; D: .; length: 13; V: TRBV18; J: TRBJ1-2; CDR3: CASSPSGGEGYTF; DNA: TGTGCCAGCTCACCAAGCGGGGGCGAGGGCTACACCTTC
size: .; D: .; length: 15; V: TRBV10-3; J: TRBJ2-1; CDR3: CAISESGVSYNEQFF; DNA: TGTGCCATCAGTGAGTCCGGGGTTTCCTACAATGAGCAGTTCTTC
size: .; D: .; length: 15; V: TRBV7-9; J: TRBJ1-1; CDR3: CASSLDSTGLTEAFF; DNA: TGTGCCAGCAGCTTAGACTCCACAGGGCTGACTGAAGCTTTCTTT
size: .; D: .; length: 16; V: TRBV10-1; J: TRBJ2-2; CDR3: CASSERGGQNTGELFF; DNA: TGCGCCAGCAGTGAGAGAGGAGGCCAGAACACCGGGGAGCTGTTTTTT
size: .; D: TRBD2; length: 16; V: TRBV11-3; J: TRBJ2-7; CDR3: CASSLRGGGMAYEQYF; DNA: TGTGCCAGCAGCTTACGTGGCGGGGGAATGGCCTACGAGCAGTACTTC
size: .; D: TRBD1; length: 14; V: TRBV24-1; J: TRBJ2-7; CDR3: CATSEPGQVRGQYF; DNA: TGTGCCACCAGTGAACCAGGACAGGTACGCGGGCAGTACTTC
size: .; D: .; length: 17; V: TRBV7-9; J: TRBJ2-4; CDR3: CASSLAPTRTNKNIQYF; DNA: TGTGCCAGCAGCTTAGCCCCGACTCGGACTAACAAAAACATTCAGTACTTC
size: .; D: .; length: 17; V: TRBV27; J: TRBJ1-6; CDR3: CAIPQSGGLLRSLPLHF; DNA: TGTGCCATCCCCCAATCGGGGGGCTTGCTTAGGTCCTTACCCCTCCACTTT
size: .; D: TRBD2; length: 18; V: TRBV29-1; J: TRBJ2-5; CDR3: CSVELLAGGWRFGETQYF; DNA: TGCAGCGTGGAACTTCTAGCGGGGGGTTGGAGGTTTGGGGAGACCCAGTACTTC
size: once; D: .; length: 14; V: TRBV6-5; J: TRBJ1-3; CDR3: CASMERRSGNTIYF; DNA: TGTGCCAGCATGGAGCGTCGCTCTGGAAACACCATATATTTT
size: .; D: .; length: 13; V: TRBV12-5; J: TRBJ1-4; CDR3: CASGLHDLEKLFF; DNA: TGTGCTAGTGGCCTTCACGACTTGGAAAAACTGTTTTTT
size: .; D: TRBD2; length: 18; V: TRBV4-3; J: TRBJ2-2; CDR3: CASSQERWGLAGTGELFF; DNA: TGCGCCAGCAGCCAAGAAAGGTGGGGACTAGCGGGAACCGGGGAGCTGTTTTTT
size: .; D: .; length: 11; V: TRBV12-3/TRBV12-4; J: TRBJ1-1; CDR3: CASTSYTEAFF; DNA: TGTGCCAGCACTTCGTATACTGAAGCTTTCTTT
size: .; D: .; length: 15; V: TRBV6-5; J: TRBJ2-2; CDR3: CASSFRGAKAGELFF; DNA: TGTGCCAGCAGTTTTAGGGGTGCGAAGGCCGGGGAGCTGTTTTTT
size: .; D: .; length: 17; V: TRBV7-9; J: TRBJ2-1; CDR3: CASSYSLGLSAYNEQFF; DNA: TGTGCCAGCAGCTACAGCCTAGGACTGTCGGCCTACAATGAGCAGTTCTTC
size: .; D: .; length: 13; V: TRBV7-9; J: TRBJ1-2; CDR3: CASSPPIGPGYTF; DNA: TGTGCCAGCAGCCCACCTATTGGGCCCGGCTACACCTTC
size: .; D: TRBD2; length: 13; V: TRBV5-1; J: TRBJ2-5; CDR3: CASSSGLAETQYF; DNA: TGCGCCAGCAGCTCAGGACTAGCGGAGACCCAGTACTTC
size: .; D: TRBD1; length: 14; V: TRBV6-5; J: TRBJ1-2; CDR3: CASIPRGTHYGYTF; DNA: TGTGCCAGCATTCCCAGGGGGACCCACTATGGCTACACCTTC
size: .; D: .; length: 14; V: TRBV11-2; J: TRBJ1-4; CDR3: CASSPSGVNEKLFF; DNA: TGTGCCAGCAGCCCCTCGGGAGTTAATGAAAAACTGTTTTTT
size: once; D: TRBD1; length: 13; V: TRBV6-5; J: TRBJ2-3; CDR3: CASKGQVHDTQYF; DNA: TGTGCCAGCAAGGGACAGGTCCACGATACGCAGTATTTT
size: .; D: TRBD1; length: 15; V: TRBV7-2; J: TRBJ2-7; CDR3: CASSPPGTGLGEQYF; DNA: TGTGCCAGCAGCCCTCCCGGGACAGGGTTAGGCGAGCAGTACTTC
size: .; D: TRBD1; length: 14; V: TRBV2; J: TRBJ2-7; CDR3: CASNQGQGNDEQYF; DNA: TGTGCCAGTAACCAGGGACAGGGGAATGACGAGCAGTACTTC
size: .; D: TRBD1; length: 15; V: TRBV28; J: TRBJ2-7; CDR3: CASSYPTGIVDEQYF; DNA: TGTGCCAGCAGTTATCCGACAGGGATAGTCGACGAGCAGTACTTC
size: once; D: TRBD1; length: 14; V: TRBV27; J: TRBJ1-6; CDR3: CASRTGTGGSPLHF; DNA: TGTGCCAGCAGGACCGGGACAGGGGGTTCACCCCTCCACTTT
size: once; D: TRBD2; length: 15; V: TRBV11-3; J: TRBJ2-1; CDR3: CASSPSGGDYNEQFF; DNA: TGTGCCAGCAGCCCGAGCGGGGGGGACTACAATGAGCAGTTCTTC
size: .; D: .; length: 15; V: TRBV7-2; J: TRBJ2-1; CDR3: CASSFQGLLRNEQFF; DNA: TGTGCCAGCAGCTTCCAGGGTCTCTTGAGGAATGAGCAGTTCTTC
size: once; D: .; length: 15; V: TRBV6-6; J: TRBJ1-1; CDR3: CASSYSNPRDTEAFF; DNA: TGTGCCAGCAGTTACTCGAATCCCAGGGACACTGAAGCTTTCTTT
size: few; D: TRBD1; length: 13; V: TRBV7-9; J: TRBJ1-2; CDR3: CASRQGAHYGYTF; DNA: TGTGCCAGCCGGCAGGGGGCTCACTATGGCTACACCTTC
size: .; D: .; length: 16; V: TRBV3-1/TRBV3-2; J: TRBJ1-3; CDR3: CASSSLGSLGGNTIYF; DNA: TGTGCCAGCAGCTCACTCGGCAGCCTCGGGGGAAACACCATATATTTT
size: once; D: .; length: 14; V: TRBV7-2; J: TRBJ1-2; CDR3: CASSVPGGYYGYTF; DNA: TGTGCCAGCAGCGTCCCCGGAGGGTACTATGGCTACACCTTC
size: .; D: .; length: 17; V: TRBV2; J: TRBJ1-1; CDR3: CASSEARRGSGNTEAFF; DNA: TGTGCCAGCAGTGAAGCTAGAAGGGGGTCGGGGAACACTGAAGCTTTCTTT
size: .; D: .; length: 12; V: TRBV6-5; J: TRBJ2-5; CDR3: CATSGGQETQYF; DNA: TGTGCCACCTCAGGGGGGCAAGAGACCCAGTACTTC
size: .; D: .; length: 12; V: TRBV9; J: TRBJ1-2; CDR3: CASSLDSYGYTF; DNA: TGTGCCAGCAGCTTGGACAGCTATGGCTACACCTTC
size: once; D: TRBD1; length: 16; V: TRBV5-1; J: TRBJ1-2; CDR3: CASSLRRDRVGYGYTF; DNA: TGCGCCAGCAGCTTGCGCCGGGACAGGGTTGGCTATGGCTACACCTTC
size: .; D: TRBD1; length: 15; V: TRBV6-5; J: TRBJ2-7; CDR3: CASSYSRDRENEQYF; DNA: TGTGCCAGCAGTTACTCAAGGGACAGGGAAAACGAGCAGTACTTC
size: .; D: .; length: 14; V: TRBV6-6; J: TRBJ2-1; CDR3: CASSRTLEQGEQFF; DNA: TGTGCCAGCAGCCGAACGCTAGAGCAAGGTGAGCAGTTCTTC
size: .; D: .; length: 14; V: TRBV6-5; J: TRBJ2-2; CDR3: CAIRRGRNTGELFF; DNA: TGTGCCATCCGTCGGGGGAGGAACACCGGGGAGCTGTTTTTT
size: .; D: TRBD1; length: 14; V: TRBV19; J: TRBJ1-1; CDR3: CASRPGQGSTEAFF; DNA: TGTGCCAGTAGGCCGGGACAGGGTTCCACTGAAGCTTTCTTT
size: .; D: .; length: 15; V: TRBV18; J: TRBJ2-7; CDR3: CASSPFGQSSYEQYF; DNA: TGTGCCAGCTCACCATTCGGACAGAGCTCCTACGAGCAGTACTTC
size: .; D: TRBD1; length: 15; V: TRBV4-1; J: TRBJ1-5; CDR3: CASSQRTGKGQPQHF; DNA: TGCGCCAGCAGCCAACGGACAGGGAAAGGTCAGCCCCAGCATTTT